The clone carrying this T cell receptor beta chain was observed at least ten times. What it binds is unknown. This sample is part of a study of regulatory T cells in long-lasting Graves disease. Time point noted: persistent/refractory GD, antithyroid drugs over 5 years with positive TRAb. Following extraction of RNA from PBMCs, that RNA was used to make the TCR library. Patients met American Thyroid Association criteria for Graves' disease. Study-level findings and limits: Patients with persistent disease shared around 2,700 public clonotypes, outpacing the roughly 950 shared by new patients. With persistent disease, TRBV28, TRBJ1-2 and TRBJ2-5 were the favored segments.

CDR3 length: 17 amino acids. Trimming removed 0 bases from V and 5 bases from J; junction bases left unmatched: 11. Germline V gene data show CDR1 as LGHDT and CDR2 as YNNKEL (reference sequence). Sequencing libraries for TCR beta were prepared with iRepertoire HTBI primers and Arm-PCR of CDR3 regions. MiXCR was run by TCRdb on the multiplex PCR reads, yielding one entry per CDR3 protein. The table records about 660,000 distinct CDR3 sequences, roughly 30% of them present only once. This clonotype was sampled from a female donor with Graves disease. This chain uses TRBV3-1 with TRBJ2-7; TRBD2 matches 9 bases. This specimen consisted of peripheral blood mononuclear cells (PBMCs), obtained when the disease was refractory, from a patient treated with antithyroid drugs. The CDR3 coding sequence is TGTGCCAGCAGCCAAGAAATGTGGCGGGAGGGCCGGAACGAGCAGTACTTC. It encodes CASSQEMWREGRNEQYF.